Following are 24 T cell receptor beta chains from one sample sequenced in a study of blood T cells in healthy people across ages. A sample-barcoded 5' primer and a J-beta primer mix were used in a second PCR of roughly 7 to 11 cycles. TCRdb processed the 5' RACE reads anew with MiXCR; each CDR3 protein has one entry. The table lists hundreds of thousands of distinct CDR3 sequences, roughly 30% of them singletons. The sample taken for sequencing was blood. Source of these receptors: a woman older than 75 in good health.

This clonotype was picked up many times. The chain has TRBV24-1 and TRBJ2-4; D gene unclear. V gave up 9 bases and J gave up 7 bases, with 12 bases separating them. The CDR3 consists of 12 residues. Germline loops: CDR1 KGHDR, CDR2 SFDVKD. As DNA, the CDR3 is TGTGCCACCGACCCGAGTATCAACATTCAGTACTTC. This sequence encodes CATDPSINIQYF.

This clonotype has a handful of counts. The chain links TRBV5-1 to TRBJ2-1, with D possibly being TRBD1 (6 bases). The CDR3 sequence is 13 residues long. The V gene's germline CDR1 is SGHRS and CDR2 YFSETQ. V shed 2 bases and J shed 10 bases, with 13 bases lying between them. CDR3 DNA: TGCGCCAGCAGCTTAACAGGGAGCTACGAGCAGTTCTTC. Its translation: CASSLTGSYEQFF.

The chain is built from TRBV29-1 and TRBJ2-3, with 12 bases lining up with TRBD1. The V and J ends lost 4 bases and 4 bases, in that order; junction bases with no gene match: 6. From germline, CDR1 is SQVTM and CDR2 ANQGSEA. The CDR3 extends over 15 amino acids. CDR3 bases: TGCAGCGTTGCCCCGGGGACAGGGGGCGCAGATACGCAGTATTTT. It yields the protein CSVAPGTGGADTQYF.

This clonotype appeared a few times. The gene calls are TRBV27 and TRBJ1-6, with 7 bases that match TRBD1. The CDR3 loop spans 14 amino acids. The V segment lost 4 bases and the J segment 10 bases; nucleotides outside the gene matches: 7. The germline gives CDR1 MNHEY, CDR2 SMNVEV (reference sequence). The CDR3 DNA reads TGTGCCAGCAGTTACCGGCGGACAGGCTCACCCCTCCACTTT. This codes for CASSYRRTGSPLHF.

The chain is built from TRBV6-5 and TRBJ1-1, with TRBD1 identical over 8 bases. The CDR3 spans 16 residues. J lost 0 bases, V lost 5 bases, and 8 bases had no gene match. The germline CDR1 and CDR2 sequences are MNHEY and SVGAGI. CDR3 in DNA: TGTGCCAGCAGTACGCGGACAGGGAGGATGAACACTGAAGCTTTCTTT. Amino acid sequence: CASSTRTGRMNTEAFF.

With respect to this clonotype: This may come from a read error, since a much larger clone is one base off. The V and J genes are TRBV5-1 and TRBJ2-7; 8 nucleotides agree with TRBD1. The CDR3 runs to 14 residues. Unmatched junction bases numbered 8, after V lost 2 bases and J lost 7 bases. CDR1 and CDR2 (germline): SGHRS, YFSETQ. Here the CDR3 reads CASSFGQGRSEQYF. The CDR3 region has the DNA TGCGCCAGCAGCTTCGGACAGGGAAGGAGTGAGCAGTACTTC.

V gene TRBV7-9 combines with J gene TRBJ2-7, with D uncertain. From germline, CDR1 is SEHNR and CDR2 FQNEAQ (reference sequence). Trimming removed 2 bases at V and 7 bases at J, with 21 bases between. The CDR3 runs 16 residues. The CDR3 loop reads CASSLPGSLGLVEQYF. The DNA for the CDR3 is TGTGCCAGCAGCTTACCTGGCTCCCTTGGTTTGGTTGAGCAGTACTTC. Using reference TRBV7-9 and TRBJ2-7 for the parts outside the CDR3, the full variable domain is DTGVSQNPRHKITKRGQNVTFRCDPISEHNRLYWYRQTLGQGPEFLTYFQNEAQLEKSRLLSDRFSAERPKGSFSTLEIQRTEQGDSAMYLCASSLPGSLGLVEQYFGPGTRLTVT.

Notes on this clonotype: A much larger clone lies a single base off, so this may be a read error. This sequence joins TRBV24-1 and TRBJ2-3; TRBD2 might be the D (6 bases). CDR1 KGHDR and CDR2 SFDVKD come from the germline V gene. The CDR3 has 14 amino acids. The CDR3 sequence: CGTGGNGGTDTQYF. DNA of the CDR3: TGTGGCACCGGTGGGAACGGGGGAACAGATACGCAGTATTTT.

The chain couples TRBV6-1 to TRBJ2-5; 8 bases match TRBD2. The DNA end is more similar to TRBJ2-7, so the J call may be wrong. The germline CDR1 and CDR2 sequences are MNHNS and SASEGT. CDR3 size: 15 residues. The CDR3 nucleotides are TGTGCCAGCACCAGGACGGCGGGGGGCAGCCACGAGCAGTACTTC. It specifies CASTRTAGGSHEQYF.

In this sample, this clonotype turned up many times. The gene calls are TRBV20-1 and TRBJ2-7; no clear D. The germline V gene has CDR1 DFQATT and CDR2 SNEGSKA (reference sequence). This CDR3 spans 11 amino acids. The V end was cut by 3 bases, the J end by 4 bases, with 7 bases between. The chain's CDR3 is CSARDLYEQYF. The CDR3 region has the DNA TGCAGTGCTAGGGACCTGTACGAGCAGTACTTC.

The DNA for the CDR3 is TGCAGCGTTGGGGGTGGGCAGGGTAGTTTTGCAGCTTTCTTT. Translating it yields CSVGGGQGSFAAFF. The chain combines TRBV29-1 with TRBJ1-1, with D tentatively TRBD1 (5 bases). V lost 4 bases and J lost 10, with 22 bases in between. Germline lookup yields CDR1 SQVTM and CDR2 ANQGSEA. The CDR3 extends over 14 amino acids.

Of note for this clonotype: A much larger clone lies a single base off, so this may be a read error. This chain connects TRBV5-6 to TRBJ2-5, with D tentatively TRBD2 (5 bases). The J call is uncertain, as TRBJ2-1 better fits the DNA end. CDR3 length equals 13 residues. In germline, CDR1 is SGHDT, CDR2 YYEEEE. Written as DNA, the CDR3 is TGTGCCAGCAGCATTGGACTCCAAGAGACCCAGTTCTTC. Translation gives CASSIGLQETQFF.

The rearrangement links TRBV6-2 or TRBV6-3 to TRBJ2-2; D is unresolved. CDR1 is MNHEY and CDR2 is SVGEGT in the germline V gene. The length of the CDR3 is 12 residues. Trimming took off 0 bases at V and 6 bases at J, with 2 bases between the two ends. CDR3 sequence: CASSYSAGELFF. CDR3 sequence (DNA): TGTGCCAGCAGTTACTCGGCCGGGGAGCTGTTTTTT.

This clonotype was observed a few times. The V gene is TRBV11-1, the J gene TRBJ2-5; D is perhaps TRBD1 (6 bases). The CDR3 has 16 amino acids. The V gene's germline CDR1 is SGHAT and CDR2 FQDESV (reference sequence). V lost 0 bases and J lost 5, with 16 bases in between. CDR3 nucleotides: TGTGCCAGCAGCTTAGCCCTGGCAGGGGATAGGGAGACCCAGTACTTC. Protein sequence: CASSLALAGDRETQYF.

This clonotype was found many times. The genes are TRBV12-3 or TRBV12-4 and TRBJ1-1, with 9 bases lining up with TRBD1. The CDR3 has 16 amino acids. The V and J ends lost 0 bases and 4 bases, in that order; junction bases with no gene match: 6. The CDR3 is CASSLAPGQGTTEAFF. The CDR3, as DNA: TGTGCCAGCAGTTTAGCGCCGGGACAGGGTACCACTGAAGCTTTCTTT.

This clonotype has at least ten counts. The J gene is TRBJ2-3, the V gene TRBV4-2, with 7 nucleotides matching TRBD2. Trimming took 1 base from V and 6 from J; bases not matched to a gene: 13. The CDR3 extends over 17 amino acids. Germline CDR1 and CDR2: LGHNA and YNFKEQ. The CDR3 protein is CASSQGLARDGVDTQYF. CDR3 DNA: TGTGCCAGCAGCCAAGGACTAGCCCGGGACGGGGTTGATACGCAGTATTTT.

A word on this clonotype: With a much larger clone just one base away, this may be a read error. The chain uses TRBV6-6 and TRBJ2-6; a possible D gene is TRBD1 (5 bases). The CDR3 has 17 amino acids. The V gene's germline CDR1 is MNHNY and CDR2 SVGAGI (reference sequence). The CDR3 protein is CASSYAPMNSGANVQTF. The DNA of the CDR3 is TGTGCCAGCAGTTATGCACCCATGAACTCTGGGGCCAACGTCCAGACTTTC.

This chain connects TRBV5-1 to TRBJ1-2, with TRBD1 matching over 8 bases. CDR1 and CDR2 (germline): SGHRS, YFSETQ. CDR3 size: 14 residues. Unmatched junction bases numbered 8, after V lost 4 bases and J lost 6 bases. In DNA, the CDR3 is TGCGCCAGCAGCCCTGACAGGGGTGGGCATGGCTACACCTTC. Translated: CASSPDRGGHGYTF.

The chain has TRBV12-3 or TRBV12-4 and TRBJ2-3, with TRBD1 matching 7 bases. Trimming at V came to 6 bases and at J to 0 bases, leaving 9 bases not matched to a gene. The CDR3 runs 16 residues. The CDR3 loop reads CASSYWDRTSTDTQYF. The CDR3 nucleotides are TGTGCCAGCAGCTATTGGGACAGAACAAGCACAGATACGCAGTATTTT.

This sequence joins TRBV7-2 and TRBJ2-3; 9 bases are shared with TRBD2. There are 17 residues in the CDR3. V gave up 2 bases and J gave up 0 bases; unmatched junction bases: 6. Germline V CDR1 and CDR2: SGHTA, FQGNSA. The CDR3 region has the DNA TGTGCCAGCAGCTTAAGGTCTAGCGGGATGAGCACAGATACGCAGTATTTT. Protein product: CASSLRSSGMSTDTQYF.

There are many counts of this clonotype. The chain is built from TRBV5-1 and TRBJ2-7; D gene uncertain. The CDR3 runs 14 residues. From germline, CDR1 is SGHRS and CDR2 YFSETQ. V was cut by 0 bases and J by 2 bases, with 9 bases left in between. DNA of the CDR3: TGCGCCAGCAGCTTGGGACCTCAAACCTACGAGCAGTACTTC. Its translation is CASSLGPQTYEQYF.

The chain uses TRBV19 and TRBJ2-5, with a possible D match to TRBD1 (5 bases). Germline assignment: CDR1 LNHDA and CDR2 SQIVND (reference sequence). With 9 bases removed from V and 1 base from J, the gap between germline ends came to 12 bases. The CDR3 sequence is 13 residues long. CDR3 protein: CASAGSVQETQYF. The CDR3 DNA follows: TGTGCCAGCGCAGGGTCTGTCCAAGAGACCCAGTACTTC.

The chain employs TRBV7-9 and TRBJ2-7, with D tentatively TRBD2 (6 bases). The CDR3 contains 16 residues. With 4 bases removed from V and 1 base from J, the gap between germline ends came to 17 bases. Germline CDR1 SEHNR, CDR2 FQNEAQ (reference sequence). CDR3 amino acids: CASSYSPLAPSYEQYF. The CDR3 bases are TGTGCCAGCAGCTATTCACCTCTAGCGCCTTCCTACGAGCAGTACTTC.

V is TRBV11-3 and J is TRBJ2-1, with D uncertain. Between the trimmed V and J ends, which lost 4 bases and 10 bases, there was a span of 8 bases. Germline V gene sequence: CDR1 SGHNT, CDR2 YENEEA. The CDR3 runs to 11 residues. CDR3 loop: CASSSNGEQFF. For the CDR3, the DNA is TGTGCCAGCAGCTCTAACGGAGAGCAGTTCTTC.